The 2 T cell receptor beta chains in this list originate from one sample, sequenced in a study of cytomegalovirus exposure and HLA in healthy donors. PCR used 60 Vbeta primers and 13 Jbeta primers. This table comes from immunoSEQ multiplex PCR, and its TCRdb copy is limited to in-frame clones, with some not included. The sample contains approximately 210,000 clones, more than 60% of which appear only once. Sequences were obtained from PBMCs. The receptors originated from a woman aged 25 to 39 in good health and CMV-seropositive.

This sequence joins TRBV18 and TRBJ1-1, with 9 bases aligning to TRBD1. The CDR3 sequence is 15 residues long. Germline CDR1 KGHSH, CDR2 LQKENI. With 3 bases clipped from V and 1 base from J, the junction kept 3 bases outside the gene matches. The CDR3 DNA follows: TGTGCCAGCTCACCTTCGACAGGGGGGAACACTGAAGCTTTCTTT. This codes for CASSPSTGGNTEAFF.

This rearrangement joins TRBV29-1 to TRBJ1-5; TRBD1 is a possible D gene (5 bases). V lost 4 bases to trimming and J lost 0 bases, with 16 bases between them. CDR1 and CDR2 (germline): SQVTM, ANQGSEA. CDR3 size: 16 residues. DNA of the CDR3: TGCAGCGTTGTTGTTTCTGGACACAATAGCAATCAGCCCCAGCATTTT. Amino acid sequence: CSVVVSGHNSNQPQHF.